The next 19 T cell receptor beta chains were all read from a single sample in a study of cytomegalovirus exposure and HLA in healthy donors. The primer mix had 60 Vbeta and 13 Jbeta primers. TCRdb's table, derived via immunoSEQ multiplex PCR, lists solely in-frame clones and lacks some. The sample has 100,000 to 150,000 clones, roughly 15% seen once. Sequencing was carried out using PBMCs. These TCRs come from a female donor in good health and CMV-seropositive.

This clone came up a few times. The chain recombines TRBV28 with TRBJ2-3; D not resolved. Germline V gene lookup returns CDR1 MDHEN and CDR2 SYDVKM. V lost 4 bases, J lost 2 bases, and 7 bases lay in between. This CDR3 comprises 13 residues. The CDR3 nucleotides are TGTGCCAGCAGTTCGCACTCCACAGATACGCAGTATTTT. This sequence encodes CASSSHSTDTQYF.

The table lists this clone with a few counts. The rearrangement uses TRBV28 and TRBJ1-5; TRBD1 agrees at 7 bases. This CDR3 comprises 15 residues. CDR1 and CDR2 (germline): MDHEN, SYDVKM. Trimming at V came to 3 bases and at J to 2 bases, leaving 4 bases not matched to a gene. The DNA for the CDR3 is TGTGCCAGCAGTTTTGAAGGGGGCGGCAATCAGCCCCAGCATTTT. Its translation is CASSFEGGGNQPQHF.

There are a few counts of this clone. The V gene is TRBV7-9, the J gene TRBJ2-5; D not resolved. CDR1 and CDR2 (germline): SEHNR, FQNEAQ (reference sequence). This CDR3 spans 13 amino acids. The V end lost 2 bases, the J end lost 0 bases, and 4 bases lay between the germline ends. The CDR3 DNA is TGTGCCAGCAGCTTATTCAACCAAGAGACCCAGTACTTC. This sequence encodes CASSLFNQETQYF.

In this sample, this clone turned up a few times. The chain links TRBV4-1 to TRBJ2-7; 10 positions match TRBD1. The CDR3 spans 15 residues. Germline assignment: CDR1 MGHRA and CDR2 YSYEKL. The J segment lost 4 bases and the V segment lost 4 bases, leaving 7 bases of the junction unmatched. The CDR3 region is CASSPDRTGGYEQYF. The CDR3 DNA reads as TGCGCCAGCAGCCCTGATAGGACAGGGGGGTACGAGCAGTACTTC.

This sequence joins TRBV27 and TRBJ1-2, with 8 bases aligning to TRBD1. The CDR3 totals 14 residues. Germline V gene sequence: CDR1 MNHEY, CDR2 SMNVEV (reference sequence). V trimming: 3 bases; J trimming: 2 bases; junction bases outside the gene matches: 2. Written as DNA, the CDR3 is TGTGCCAGCAGTTTCCGGGACAGGAACTATGGCTACACCTTC. It translates to CASSFRDRNYGYTF.

This clone was observed a handful of times. The junction shows a germline mismatch at one end, possibly a read error. The identical CDR3 is also encoded by other nucleotide sequences in the sample. The rearrangement links TRBV5-1 to TRBJ1-1; perhaps TRBD1 as D (6 bases). Germline V lookup: CDR1 SGHRS, CDR2 YFSETQ. This CDR3 is built from 16 residues. The CDR3 DNA reads as TGCGCCAGCAGCTTGGTATTGGGGGGGAGGGACACTGAAGCCTTCTTT. It is translated as CASSLVLGGRDTEAFF. Together with reference TRBV5-1 and TRBJ1-1, the CDR3 gives the full variable domain: KAGVTQTPRYLIKTRGQQVTLSCSPISGHRSVSWYQQTPGQGLQFLFEYFSETQRNKGNFPGRFSGRQFSNSRSEMNVSTLELGDSALYLCASSLVLGGRDTEAFFGQGTRLTVV.

The chain recombines TRBV7-2 with TRBJ2-7, with 7 bases fitting TRBD2. In germline, CDR1 is SGHTA, CDR2 FQGNSA. V shed 1 base and J 2 bases; nucleotides not matched to a gene: 8. CDR3 length equals 16 residues. CDR3 in DNA: TGTGCCAGCAGCTTAGGGGGGAGCGGGAACCCCTACGAGCAGTACTTC. Encoded protein: CASSLGGSGNPYEQYF.

This clone showed up just a few times. The rearrangement uses TRBV7-8 and TRBJ2-4; 8 bases map to TRBD1. The CDR3 contains 14 residues. Trimming at V came to 1 base and at J to 6 bases, leaving 2 bases not matched to a gene. Germline values: CDR1 SGHVS, CDR2 FQNEAQ. The CDR3: CASSLGTGGNIQYF. The CDR3 region has the DNA TGTGCCAGCAGCTTAGGCACAGGGGGAAACATTCAGTACTTC.

V is TRBV28 and J is TRBJ2-7; 7 nucleotides match TRBD2. The CDR3 sequence is 14 residues long. Per the germline V gene, CDR1 is MDHEN and CDR2 is SYDVKM. V trimming: 6 bases; J trimming: 3 bases; junction bases outside the gene matches: 8. CDR3: CASSPGGPSYEQYF. CDR3 sequence (DNA): TGTGCCAGCAGCCCGGGGGGACCAAGCTACGAGCAGTACTTC.

The chain links TRBV19 to TRBJ2-3; possible D gene TRBD2, 6 bases. Germline CDR1 and CDR2: LNHDA and SQIVND (reference sequence). This CDR3 is 15 amino acids long. V lost 5 bases, J lost 3 bases, and 15 bases lay in between. The DNA for the CDR3 is TGTGCCAGTAGTCCGCGACTAGTTACAACAGATACGCAGTATTTT. It codes for CASSPRLVTTDTQYF. The full variable domain, rest sourced from reference TRBV19 and TRBJ2-3, is DGGITQSPKYLFRKEGQNVTLSCEQNLNHDAMYWYRQDPGQGLRLIYYSQIVNDFQKGDIAEGYSVSREKKESFPLTVTSAQKNPTAFYLCASSPRLVTTDTQYFGPGTRLTVL.

This clone was counted a few times. This chain uses TRBV5-1 with TRBJ2-5, with 9 positions matching TRBD2. Germline V CDR1 and CDR2: SGHRS, YFSETQ. The CDR3 has 15 amino acids. Trimming took 4 bases from V and 4 from J; bases not matched to a gene: 8. The CDR3 DNA follows: TGCGCCAGCAGCCCTCCCCGCGGGAGGGGAGAGACCCAGTACTTC. This translates into CASSPPRGRGETQYF. Full variable domain (rest looked up from reference TRBV5-1 and TRBJ2-5): KAGVTQTPRYLIKTRGQQVTLSCSPISGHRSVSWYQQTPGQGLQFLFEYFSETQRNKGNFPGRFSGRQFSNSRSEMNVSTLELGDSALYLCASSPPRGRGETQYFGPGTRLLVL.

This clone was recorded a few times. The chain is built from TRBV28 and TRBJ1-1, with 8 positions matching TRBD1. This CDR3 comprises 14 residues. Trimming cost V 5 bases and J 3 bases; bases outside gene matches: 5. Germline V CDR1 and CDR2: MDHEN, SYDVKM. CDR3 residues: CASSIADRDTEAFF. The DNA of the CDR3 is TGTGCCAGCAGTATAGCGGACAGGGACACTGAAGCTTTCTTT.

The table lists this clone with a few counts. This sequence joins TRBV7-2 and TRBJ2-2, with 8 bases fitting TRBD2. CDR3 length: 17 amino acids. Trimming cost V 5 bases and J 7 bases; bases outside gene matches: 15. Germline V gene sequence: CDR1 SGHTA, CDR2 FQGNSA. CDR3 amino acids: CASSPRGGAGGLGELFF. Here the CDR3 DNA reads TGTGCCAGCAGCCCGAGAGGGGGGGCGGGGGGTCTCGGGGAGCTGTTTTTT.

This clone came up a few times. This sequence joins TRBV30 and TRBJ2-1; TRBD2 aligns across 7 bases. The CDR3 sequence is 15 residues long. The V gene end was trimmed by 3 bases and the J gene end by 3 bases; junction bases not matched to a gene: 8. The germline gives CDR1 GTSNPN, CDR2 SVGIG (reference sequence). The CDR3 is CAWRARAGDYNEQFF. The CDR3 coding sequence is TGTGCCTGGAGGGCCCGGGCGGGGGACTACAATGAGCAGTTCTTC.

This clone was recorded a few times. Compared with germline, one end of the junction differs, possibly owing to a read error. The rearrangement joins TRBV4-1 to TRBJ1-5; possible D gene TRBD1, 5 bases. In germline, CDR1 is MGHRA, CDR2 YSYEKL. The CDR3 runs 14 residues. In DNA form, the CDR3 reads TGCGTCAGCAGCCGCCCGGAGGGGAATCAGCCCCAGCATTTT. Amino acid sequence: CVSSRPEGNQPQHF.

This clone was observed a handful of times. V is TRBV10-3 and J is TRBJ1-3, with a weak D call TRBD1 (6 bases). V lost 4 bases, J lost 7 bases, and 14 bases lay in between. CDR1 and CDR2 (germline): ENHRY, SYGVKD. The CDR3 runs 14 residues. CDR3 in DNA: TGTGCCATCAGTGTACAGGGAAGTTGGAACACCATATATTTT. It translates to CAISVQGSWNTIYF.

In DNA, the CDR3 is TGTGCCAGCAGCTATAAAAGGACAGGGCCGTTTTCCGGGGAGCTGTTTTTT. Protein sequence: CASSYKRTGPFSGELFF. The chain links TRBV5-4 to TRBJ2-2; 8 bases match TRBD1. The germline V gene encodes CDR1 SGHNT and CDR2 YYREEE (reference sequence). V lost 3 bases, J lost 6 bases, and 13 bases stayed unmatched. The length of the CDR3 is 17 residues.

This clone was detected only a few times. The rearrangement uses TRBV28 and TRBJ2-7; the match to TRBD1 covers 7 bases. This CDR3 has 14 amino acids. Losses at the gene ends were 4 bases for V and 5 bases for J; bases not matched to a gene: 8. The germline gives CDR1 MDHEN, CDR2 SYDVKM. This chain's CDR3 is CASSSPGGPDEQYF. The CDR3, as DNA: TGTGCCAGCAGTTCCCCAGGGGGTCCCGACGAGCAGTACTTC.

V and J are TRBV4-1 and TRBJ2-3; 9 nucleotides line up with TRBD2. The trim removed 2 bases at V and 2 bases at J, leaving 14 bases unmatched. This CDR3 has 19 amino acids. The germline CDR1 and CDR2 sequences are MGHRA and YSYEKL. The CDR3 reads CASSQIDRVAGANTDTQYF. The CDR3 DNA reads as TGCGCCAGCAGCCAAATTGATCGCGTAGCGGGAGCTAACACAGATACGCAGTATTTT.